A single sample gave rise to the 19 T cell receptor beta chains below, sequenced in a study of OX40 agonist ivuxolimab in advanced cancers. Sequencing used immunoSEQ multiplex PCR; TCRdb keeps in-frame clones, though not all of them. Found here are tens of thousands of clones, about nine tenths of them singletons; the top ten hold over 1.5%. Sequencing was performed on CD4+ or CD8+ T cells sorted from blood, taken in a trial of the OX40 agonist ivuxolimab. Receptors originate from an adult with an advanced solid tumor such as melanoma, head and neck, liver or kidney cancer.

As concerns this clone: An end of the junction does not agree with germline; a read error may underlie this. This chain links TRBV10-3 with TRBJ2-2; unclear D gene. Germline CDR1 and CDR2: ENHRY and SYGVKD. The length of the CDR3 is 11 residues. This chain's CDR3 is CAIKGTGELFF. The CDR3 DNA reads as TGTGCAATCAAGGGCACCGGGGAGCTGTTTTTT.

J is TRBJ2-7 and V is TRBV19; 10 bases are shared with TRBD2. Germline V gives CDR1 LNHDA, CDR2 SQIVND (reference sequence). V was clipped by 5 bases and J by 7 bases; unmatched bases: 8. This CDR3 is 14 amino acids long. CDR3 DNA: TGTGCCAGTAGTCCAACTAGCGGGATACGGGAGCAGTACTTC. Translating gives CASSPTSGIREQYF.

The chain couples TRBV19 to TRBJ1-2; D might be TRBD1 (5 bases). CDR3 size: 14 residues. The V gene lost 4 bases and the J gene lost 4 bases, with 13 bases spanning the gap. Germline V gene lookup returns CDR1 LNHDA and CDR2 SQIVND (reference sequence). The CDR3 loop is CASSTQTDAYGYTF. The DNA of the CDR3 is TGTGCCAGTAGTACCCAGACAGATGCCTATGGCTACACCTTC.

The gene calls are TRBV2 and TRBJ2-1; tentatively, D is TRBD2 (6 bases). Germline CDR1 and CDR2: SNHLY and FYNNEI. The CDR3 contains 14 residues. Trimming removed 4 bases from V and 0 bases from J, with 7 bases in between. The CDR3 bases are TGTGCCAGCAGTGCGACTAGCTCCTACAATGAGCAGTTCTTC. Its translation is CASSATSSYNEQFF.

This clone has a handful of counts. The genes are TRBV9 and TRBJ2-3; 10 bases match TRBD1. Unmatched junction bases numbered 7, after V lost 0 bases and J lost 3 bases. This CDR3 has 17 residues. Germline V gene lookup returns CDR1 SGDLS and CDR2 YYNGEE. In DNA form, the CDR3 reads TGTGCCAGCAGCGTAGCTACTAGGACAGGGGGAACAGATACGCAGTATTTT. Protein product: CASSVATRTGGTDTQYF.

The J gene is TRBJ2-1, the V gene TRBV7-9; 11 nucleotides match TRBD2. Trimming took 2 bases from V and 4 from J; bases not matched to a gene: 4. The CDR3 is 16 amino acids. Germline CDR1 reads SEHNR; CDR2 reads FQNEAQ (reference sequence). The CDR3 protein is CASSLITSGGYNEQFF. CDR3 coding DNA: TGTGCCAGCAGCTTAATAACTAGCGGGGGATACAATGAGCAGTTCTTC.

The CDR3 sequence is CAWSLNGQGTYEQYF. As DNA, the CDR3 is TGTGCCTGGAGCCTAAACGGACAGGGGACTTACGAGCAGTACTTC. The chain couples TRBV30 to TRBJ2-7; 9 bases are shared with TRBD1. CDR1 is GTSNPN and CDR2 is SVGIG in the germline V gene (reference sequence). This CDR3 region has 15 residues. V trimming: 3 bases; J trimming: 4 bases; junction bases outside the gene matches: 10. Full variable domain (remainder filled in from reference TRBV30 and TRBJ2-7): SQTIHQWPATLVQPVGSPLSLECTVEGTSNPNLYWYRQAAGRGLQLLFYSVGIGQISSEVPQNLSASRPQDRQFILSSKKLLLSDSGFYLCAWSLNGQGTYEQYFGPGTRLTVT.

The chain has TRBV2 and TRBJ2-5, with 9 bases lining up with TRBD2. The CDR3 is made up of 15 amino acids. V dropped 6 bases and J dropped 2; count of bases not matched to a gene: 7. Germline loops: CDR1 SNHLY, CDR2 FYNNEI. The CDR3 sequence is CASRIASGTQETQYF. CDR3 nucleotide sequence: TGTGCCAGCAGGATAGCTAGCGGGACACAAGAGACCCAGTACTTC.

For this clone: One end of the junction fails to match germline, which may point to a read error. This chain connects TRBV7-7 to TRBJ2-2, with D perhaps matching TRBD1 (5 bases). This CDR3 is built from 14 residues. Germline CDR1 SSHAT, CDR2 FNYEAQ (reference sequence). DNA for the CDR3: TGTGCTAGCAGCGATACCGAAAGGGGCGGGGAGCTGTTTTTT. This encodes CASSDTERGGELFF.

The J gene is TRBJ2-1, the V gene TRBV18; 11 bases fit TRBD2. The CDR3 is made up of 15 amino acids. Trimming removed 6 bases from V and 5 bases from J; junction bases left unmatched: 6. Germline values: CDR1 KGHSH, CDR2 LQKENI. The CDR3 loop is CASSTRLAGNNEQFF. In DNA, the CDR3 is TGTGCCAGCTCGACGAGACTAGCGGGAAACAATGAGCAGTTCTTC.

The chain recombines TRBV7-9 with TRBJ1-2, with a possible D match to TRBD1 (5 bases). With 5 bases removed from V and 1 base from J, the gap between germline ends came to 17 bases. Germline-derived CDR1 and CDR2 are SEHNR and FQNEAQ (reference sequence). CDR3 length: 16 residues. The CDR3 spells CASSPSGGIGNYGYTF. The DNA of the CDR3 is TGTGCCAGCAGCCCCTCTGGGGGGATCGGTAACTATGGCTACACCTTC.

Of note for this clone: Other DNA sequences in this specimen translate into the identical CDR3. The rearrangement links TRBV30 to TRBJ1-5, with TRBD1 matching over 9 bases. The V gene's germline CDR1 is GTSNPN and CDR2 SVGIG (reference sequence). V lost 1 base to trimming and J lost 6 bases; unmatched junction nucleotides: 4. The CDR3 extends over 14 amino acids. CDR3 coding DNA: TGTGCCTGGAGTGGGGGACAGGGCGGTCAGCCCCAGCATTTT. Translation: CAWSGGQGGQPQHF.

The rearrangement links TRBV27 to TRBJ1-2; 12 nucleotides line up with TRBD1. The length of the CDR3 is 14 residues. V trimming: 4 bases; J trimming: 7 bases; junction bases outside the gene matches: 4. CDR1 MNHEY and CDR2 SMNVEV come from the germline V gene (reference sequence). The CDR3 region is CASSWDRGRTGYTF. The DNA of the CDR3 is TGTGCCAGCAGTTGGGACAGGGGGCGGACTGGCTACACCTTC.

The J gene is TRBJ1-4, the V gene TRBV11-3, with D unclear. The CDR3 covers 14 residues. Germline-derived CDR1 and CDR2 are SGHNT and YENEEA. Trimming stripped 1 base from V and 11 bases from J, with 14 bases between. DNA of the CDR3: TGTGCCAGCAGCTTAGCCGGCGTCGACCCCAAACTGTTTTTT. Amino acid sequence: CASSLAGVDPKLFF.

This chain joins TRBV30 and TRBJ2-5; D is unresolved. CDR1 and CDR2 (germline): GTSNPN, SVGIG (reference sequence). The length of the CDR3 is 13 residues. V shed 1 base and J shed 3 bases, with 9 bases lying between them. CDR3 sequence reads: CAWSGAGEETQYF. CDR3 coding DNA: TGTGCCTGGAGTGGTGCAGGCGAAGAGACCCAGTACTTC. Together with reference TRBV30 and TRBJ2-5, the CDR3 gives the full variable domain: SQTIHQWPATLVQPVGSPLSLECTVEGTSNPNLYWYRQAAGRGLQLLFYSVGIGQISSEVPQNLSASRPQDRQFILSSKKLLLSDSGFYLCAWSGAGEETQYFGPGTRLLVL.

The chain uses TRBV30 and TRBJ2-7, with TRBD2 matching over 8 bases. Per the germline V gene, CDR1 is GTSNPN and CDR2 is SVGIG (reference sequence). CDR3 length equals 16 residues. V trimming: 3 bases; J trimming: 2 bases; junction bases outside the gene matches: 12. CDR3 loop: CAWSRGTSGTAYEQYF. CDR3 DNA: TGTGCCTGGAGCCGGGGCACTAGCGGTACTGCCTACGAGCAGTACTTC.

The V call is TRBV2, the J call TRBJ1-1; 7 bases line up with TRBD1. With 3 bases clipped from V and 1 base from J, the junction kept 8 bases outside the gene matches. Germline CDR1 and CDR2: SNHLY and FYNNEI. CDR3 length: 16 amino acids. The CDR3 region is CASSDPPRGTNTEAFF. In DNA form, the CDR3 reads TGTGCCAGCAGTGACCCCCCCAGGGGGACGAACACTGAAGCTTTCTTT.

The chain carries TRBV16 and TRBJ2-1; the D gene could be TRBD1 or TRBD2 (5 bases each). This CDR3 contains 12 residues. CDR1 and CDR2 from the germline V gene are KGHSY and FQNENV. Trimming cost V 4 bases and J 8 bases, with 9 bases left between them. The CDR3 DNA reads as TGTGCCAGCAGCCCACGGGGCGATGAGCAGTTCTTC. This encodes CASSPRGDEQFF.

The rearrangement links TRBV28 to TRBJ2-7, with no clear D. The CDR3 totals 13 residues. Germline V CDR1 and CDR2: MDHEN, SYDVKM. The V end lost 2 bases, the J end lost 0 bases, and 5 bases lay between the germline ends. Here the CDR3 DNA reads TGTGCCAGCAGTTTAATCAACTCCTACGAGCAGTACTTC. Translating it yields CASSLINSYEQYF.